This is a list of T cell receptor beta chains from one sample in a study of T cells in Graves' hyperthyroidism and ophthalmopathy. One entry per CDR3 protein, called by TCRdb with MiXCR from the multiplex PCR reads. The sample has around 610,000 distinct CDR3 sequences; roughly 15% are singletons. Sequencing used blood. The receptors stem from a woman in her thirties or forties with Graves' ophthalmopathy. Each CDR3 is given with its conserved first and last residue. A D gene is named only where the DNA matches it firmly. The listing skips clone size in some rows; elsewhere it reads once, few, many or a size class.

>TRBJ2-5|-|TRBV7-9|many
CASSLVVPTEETQYF
TGTGCCAGCAGCTTAGTTGTTCCCACGGAAGAGACCCAGTACTTC
>TRBJ2-3|-|TRBV3-1|-
CASSLRGTDTQYF
TGTGCCAGCAGCTTGCGAGGCACAGATACGCAGTATTTT
>TRBJ1-3|-|TRBV6-5|many
CASSYGHSGNTIYF
TGTGCCAGCAGCTACGGCCACTCTGGAAACACCATATATTTT
>TRBJ2-7|-|TRBV20-1|few
CSAGAGGTYEQYF
TGCAGTGCCGGGGCTGGCGGTACCTACGAGCAGTACTTC
>TRBJ1-3|-|TRBV7-9|many
CASTAQGRDTIYF
TGTGCCAGCACCGCACAGGGTAGGGACACCATATATTTT
>TRBJ2-7|TRBD2|TRBV5-1|few
CASSWGTSGRLSYEQYF
TGCGCCAGCAGCTGGGGGACTAGCGGGAGGTTATCCTACGAGCAGTACTTC
>TRBJ2-1|TRBD2|TRBV6-8|-
CASSRTSGTSSYNEQFF
TGTGCCAGCAGCCGGACTAGCGGGACGAGCTCCTACAATGAGCAGTTCTTC
>TRBJ1-6|-|TRBV6-1|many
CASSEGVGGTSPLHF
TGTGCCAGCAGTGAAGGGGTAGGGGGGACGTCACCCCTCCACTTT
>TRBJ2-7|-|TRBV20-1|many
CSAPGDSGEGEQYF
TGCAGTGCCCCTGGCGACTCCGGGGAAGGAGAGCAGTACTTC
>TRBJ1-2|TRBD1|TRBV6-1|many
CASIAGTVYGYTF
TGTGCCAGCATAGCCGGGACAGTCTATGGCTACACCTTC
>TRBJ2-2|-|TRBV6-1|once
CASSERGLENTGELFF
TGTGCCAGCAGTGAAAGGGGGTTGGAGAACACCGGGGAGCTGTTTTTT
>TRBJ1-1|-|TRBV11-3|once
CASSLPPVEAFF
TGTGCCAGCAGCTTACCTCCGGTCGAAGCTTTCTTT
>TRBJ1-2|TRBD1|TRBV28|-
CASSFPGQDNYGYTF
TGTGCCAGCAGTTTTCCGGGACAGGACAACTATGGCTACACCTTC
>TRBJ1-5|-|TRBV12-3/TRBV12-4|many
CASSTGFQPQHF
TGTGCCAGCAGTACAGGGTTTCAGCCCCAGCATTTT
>TRBJ1-5|TRBD1|TRBV12-3/TRBV12-4|many
CASSWDRLGNQPQHF
TGTGCCAGCAGCTGGGACAGGCTCGGCAATCAGCCCCAGCATTTT
>TRBJ2-7|TRBD1|TRBV27|-
CASSSYRGKGYEQYF
TGTGCCAGCAGTTCCTACAGGGGTAAGGGCTACGAGCAGTACTTC
>TRBJ2-7|-|TRBV20-1|few
CSAISYPDSQTAYEQYF
TGCAGTGCTATCAGTTACCCGGACAGCCAGACCGCCTACGAGCAGTACTTC
>TRBJ2-5|-|TRBV19|many
CASSRRRTQETQYF
TGTGCCTCCAGTCGAAGACGGACACAAGAGACCCAGTACTTC
>TRBJ1-2|TRBD1|TRBV11-1|-
CASSLGTGDRYYGYTF
TGTGCCAGCAGCTTAGGAACAGGGGATCGATACTATGGCTACACCTTC
>TRBJ2-7|TRBD2|TRBV4-2|many
CASSQPLGGSSYEQYF
TGTGCCAGCAGCCAACCCTTGGGGGGGTCGTCCTACGAGCAGTACTTC
>TRBJ2-5|-|TRBV12-3/TRBV12-4|many
CASSLQRTAQETQYF
TGTGCCAGCAGCTTACAACGGACAGCCCAAGAGACCCAGTACTTC
>TRBJ2-7|-|TRBV2|few
CASSEGTLTSYEQYF
TGTGCCAGCAGTGAAGGGACTCTTACCTCCTACGAGCAGTACTTC
>TRBJ2-7|TRBD1|TRBV10-3|many
CAISESYRGHYEQYF
TGTGCCATCAGTGAGTCTTACAGGGGGCACTACGAGCAGTACTTC
>TRBJ2-5|-|TRBV12-3/TRBV12-4|many
CASRAGTLRGETQYF
TGTGCCAGCAGGGCGGGGACCCTTAGGGGAGAGACCCAGTACTTC
>TRBJ2-7|-|TRBV27|many
CASSFARDSYEQYF
TGTGCCAGCAGTTTTGCGCGGGACTCCTACGAGCAGTACTTC
>TRBJ2-7|TRBD1|TRBV6-5|-
CASSYSETGVEQYF
TGTGCCAGCAGTTACTCGGAGACAGGGGTTGAGCAGTACTTC
>TRBJ2-4|TRBD2|TRBV6-4|few
CASSDGEGTSGIAKNIQYF
TGTGCCAGCAGTGACGGAGAGGGGACTAGCGGTATAGCCAAAAACATTCAGTACTTC
>TRBJ1-6|-|TRBV27|-
CASSIRASGSYNSPLHF
TGTGCCAGCAGTATTAGGGCTTCGGGCTCCTATAATTCACCCCTCCACTTT
>TRBJ2-7|TRBD1|TRBV10-3|many
CAISKGQGSNEQYF
TGTGCCATCAGTAAAGGACAGGGCTCAAACGAGCAGTACTTC
>TRBJ1-2|-|TRBV11-2|many
CASSFGAAYGYTF
TGTGCCAGCAGCTTTGGGGCAGCCTATGGCTACACCTTC